This TCR beta chain was found in a study of neurological immune-mediated disorders. Study outcomes and limitations: Across subjects, no CDR3 amino acid sequence appeared in expanded clones of more than one subject, a finding that suggested private repertoires in all groups.

At least ten counts were recorded for this clonotype. Antigen specificity is unknown. This CDR3 contains 16 residues. The V and J ends lost 3 bases and 1 base respectively, with 14 bases between them. The making of cDNA relied on 5'RACE with 10-nucleotide random UMIs. Sequencing runs each yielded over 180 million TCR-beta sequences from 15-18 subjects. MiXCR, run by TCRdb on the 5' RACE reads, gives a single entry per CDR3 protein. The data show nearly 30,000 distinct CDR3 sequences, with around an eighth seen just once and about 6% held by the top ten. Sequencing was done on a sample of PBMCs. The sequence was obtained from a woman aged 60-70 years in good health. The chain combines TRBV12-3 or TRBV12-4 with TRBJ2-3; maybe TRBD2 (6 bases). The CDR3 region has the DNA TGTGCCAGCAGTTTGGCTGAGTGGGGGGGCACAGATACGCAGTATTTT. This sequence encodes CASSLAEWGGTDTQYF.